The rows below give T cell receptor beta chains drawn from one sample of a study of shared clonotypes between healthy human individuals. TCRdb's table, derived via immunoSEQ multiplex PCR, lists solely in-frame clones and lacks some. This sample carries roughly 500,000 clones, about 96% of them seen once, and the ten largest clones take approximately 0.06%. Specimen: naive CD4+ T cells sorted from blood. The receptors here all came from a woman in her twenties or thirties in good health. Both conserved end residues are part of each CDR3. D genes are given only for firm matches. Clone size is not always given. Where it is, it says once, few, many or a class for expanded clones.

d_gene	v_gene	abundance	j_gene	CDR3aa	CDR3nt
TRBD2	TRBV19	NA	TRBJ2-3	CASSLAGEGTDTQYF	TGTGCCAGTAGCCTAGCGGGAGAGGGCACAGATACGCAGTATTTT
TRBD1	TRBV7-8	NA	TRBJ2-3	CASRTRTGGVRNTQYF	TGTGCCAGCAGAACCCGGACAGGGGGCGTACGGAATACGCAGTATTTT
TRBD2	TRBV30	once	TRBJ2-1	CAWTWTSGNEQFF	TGTGCCTGGACCTGGACTAGCGGCAATGAGCAGTTCTTC
TRBD2	TRBV19	NA	TRBJ2-1	CASRQRGLAGNSSYNEQFF	TGTGCCAGTAGACAAAGAGGACTAGCGGGAAATAGCTCCTACAATGAGCAGTTCTTC
NA	TRBV28	NA	TRBJ1-4	CASSHGGGGREKLFF	TGTGCCAGCAGTCATGGAGGGGGGGGCCGTGAAAAACTGTTTTTT
TRBD1	TRBV7-9	once	TRBJ1-2	CASSLTTGGSYGYTF	TGTGCCAGCAGCCTGACTACAGGGGGTAGCTATGGCTACACCTTC
NA	TRBV28	NA	TRBJ2-2	CASSLGPLGAGDTGELFF	TGTGCCAGCAGTTTAGGCCCTCTAGGCGCCGGCGACACCGGGGAGCTGTTTTTT
NA	TRBV10-1	NA	TRBJ2-3	CASSVRKGYTDTQYF	TGCGCCAGCAGTGTTCGGAAGGGATACACAGATACGCAGTATTTT
NA	TRBV28	NA	TRBJ1-2	CASSFQYYGYTF	TGTGCCAGCAGTTTCCAGTACTATGGCTACACCTTC
TRBD2	TRBV6-1	once	TRBJ2-7	CASSESLAGAYEQYF	TGTGCCAGCAGTGAGAGTTTAGCGGGAGCTTACGAGCAGTACTTC
TRBD1	TRBV5-1	NA	TRBJ2-1	CASSAGQGSYNEQFF	TGCGCCAGCAGCGCCGGACAGGGTTCCTACAATGAGCAGTTCTTC
NA	TRBV5-1	NA	TRBJ2-7	CASSLASAAYEQYF	TGCGCCAGCAGCTTGGCGTCCGCGGCCTACGAGCAGTACTTC
NA	TRBV19	NA	TRBJ2-7	CASSQGSVVPYEQYF	TGTGCCAGTAGCCAAGGGTCGGTGGTACCCTACGAGCAGTACTTC
TRBD1	TRBV27	NA	TRBJ2-7	CASSLFHSGTGSYEQYF	TGTGCCAGCAGTTTATTCCACTCCGGGACAGGGTCCTACGAGCAGTACTTC
TRBD1	TRBV2	NA	TRBJ2-7	CASSTEGQGQVEQYF	TGTGCCAGCAGTACCGAAGGACAGGGTCAGGTCGAGCAGTACTTC
TRBD1	TRBV28	NA	TRBJ1-5	CASSLLQGASNQPQHF	TGTGCCAGCAGTTTACTGCAGGGGGCGAGCAATCAGCCCCAGCATTTT
TRBD2	TRBV9	NA	TRBJ2-3	CASSPLAGGTDTQYF	TGTGCCAGCAGCCCGCTAGCGGGAGGCACAGATACGCAGTATTTT
NA	TRBV5-1	NA	TRBJ1-1	CASSVAGDSEAFF	TGCGCCAGCAGCGTTGCAGGGGACTCTGAAGCTTTCTTT
NA	TRBV2	NA	TRBJ2-7	CASHRDNSYEQYF	TGTGCCAGCCACAGGGATAACTCCTACGAGCAGTACTTC
TRBD1	TRBV2	NA	TRBJ2-7	CASIRLRDRDEQYF	TGTGCCAGCATTAGGCTCCGGGACAGGGACGAGCAGTACTTC
NA	TRBV6-1	NA	TRBJ2-7	CASSEGGPVSYEQYF	TGTGCCAGCAGTGAAGGTGGGCCGGTCTCCTACGAGCAGTACTTC
NA	TRBV5-1	NA	TRBJ2-5	CASSAGHETQYF	TGCGCCAGCAGTGCAGGGCACGAGACCCAGTACTTC
TRBD1	TRBV5-1	once	TRBJ1-2	CASSSDRGRRYYGYTF	TGCGCCAGCAGCTCGGACAGGGGCCGGCGCTACTATGGCTACACCTTC
NA	TRBV29-1	once	TRBJ2-1	CSVGGTYLNEQFF	TGCAGCGTTGGTGGGACGTACCTCAATGAGCAGTTCTTC
NA	TRBV5-1	NA	TRBJ2-2	CASSLGAGGTGELFF	TGCGCCAGCAGCTTGGGAGCGGGCGGCACCGGGGAGCTGTTTTTT
TRBD2	TRBV27	NA	TRBJ2-1	CASSSGGFWSSYNEQFF	TGTGCCAGCAGTTCGGGGGGATTTTGGAGCTCCTACAATGAGCAGTTCTTC
NA	TRBV10-1	once	TRBJ1-3	CASSESGTAGNTIYF	TGCGCCAGCAGTGAATCCGGGACTGCTGGAAACACCATATATTTT
TRBD2	TRBV11-2	NA	TRBJ2-3	CASSLGPGGPQDTQYF	TGTGCCAGCAGCTTAGGGCCGGGAGGGCCCCAAGATACGCAGTATTTT
TRBD2	TRBV11-2	few	TRBJ2-4	CASSLTSGGLAKNIQYF	TGTGCCAGCAGCTTGACTAGCGGGGGGCTAGCCAAAAACATTCAGTACTTC
NA	TRBV5-6	NA	TRBJ1-5	CASSLGVWDSNQPQHF	TGTGCCAGCAGCTTGGGGGTGTGGGATAGCAATCAGCCCCAGCATTTT
NA	TRBV27	NA	TRBJ1-4	CASSSSPGPKLFF	TGTGCCAGCAGTTCTTCTCCGGGGCCGAAACTGTTTTTT